The entry that follows covers one TCR beta chain sequence. A J-beta primer mix and a sample-barcoded 5' primer were used in a second PCR of roughly 7 to 12 cycles. Every cDNA molecule carried a tag from a template-switch adaptor bearing 12 random nucleotides. TCRdb re-called the 5' RACE reads through MiXCR, storing one row per CDR3 protein. The data contain 500,000 to 600,000 distinct CDR3 sequences, 25% to 30% of them singletons. The sample originates from a study of blood T cells in healthy people across ages. Healthy Caucasian individuals from Russia aged 6 to 90 were enrolled as donors. The authors drew 7.5 to 10 milliliters of peripheral blood from each donor. The clonotype comes from a woman in her 70s in good health. The specimen was blood.

CDR3 amino acids: CASSLSQSGGATGYNEQFF. In nucleotides, the CDR3 is TGCGCCAGCAGCCTATCCCAGAGCGGGGGGGCCACAGGTTACAATGAGCAGTTCTTC. This rearrangement joins TRBV4-1 to TRBJ2-1, with 10 bases that match TRBD2. Germline V gene sequence: CDR1 MGHRA, CDR2 YSYEKL. Trimming took 4 bases from V and 4 from J; bases not matched to a gene: 16. This CDR3 comprises 19 residues.